This is a list of T cell receptor beta chains from one sample in a study of blood T cells in healthy people across ages. TCRdb called the 5' RACE reads again in MiXCR, with one record for every CDR3 protein. Among around 800,000 distinct CDR3 sequences listed, roughly 44% were seen once. Sequenced material: blood. These receptors originate from a man between 60 and 75 years old in good health. Both conserved end residues are part of each CDR3. The D gene is left open where the match is weak. Rows may omit the clone size; those that give it use once, few, many or a size class.

>TRBD1|TRBV12-3/TRBV12-4|-|TRBJ2-7|14
TGTGCCAGCAACGCCGGGGACAGCTCCTACGAGCAGTACTTC
CASNAGDSSYEQYF
>-|TRBV4-3|-|TRBJ1-2|15
TGCGCCAGCAGCCAAGCCCCAGGAGAGGGCTATGGCTACACCTTC
CASSQAPGEGYGYTF
>TRBD2|TRBV29-1|few|TRBJ2-7|12
TGCAGCGTTGGTTCTAGCGGGGCTTTGCAGTACTTC
CSVGSSGALQYF
>TRBD2|TRBV11-2|-|TRBJ2-5|17
TGTGCCAGCAGCTTAGTACTAGCGGGGACCTCCTACAATGAGCAGTACTTC
CASSLVLAGTSYNEQYF
>-|TRBV6-2/TRBV6-3|few|TRBJ2-7|14
TGTGCCAGCAGTAACTCGGGGGTCTCCTACGAGCAGTACTTC
CASSNSGVSYEQYF
>-|TRBV14|-|TRBJ1-5|13
TGTGCCAGCAGCCCCGGGGGCGCAGGGCCCCAGCATTTT
CASSPGGAGPQHF
>TRBD2|TRBV4-3|-|TRBJ2-1|14
TGCGCCAGCAGCCGAACTAGCGGGGGGAGGGAGCAGTTCTTC
CASSRTSGGREQFF
>-|TRBV7-2|-|TRBJ2-3|15
TGTGCCGGCAGCTTAAGGGGGGCCAACACAGATACGCAGTATTTT
CAGSLRGANTDTQYF
>TRBD2|TRBV7-3|-|TRBJ2-5|15
TGTGCCAGCAGCCAAGCGGGGGGGTCCCAAGAGACCCAGTACTTC
CASSQAGGSQETQYF
>-|TRBV7-2|-|TRBJ1-1|15
TGTGCCAGCAGCGATCAGGCCCAGGTGGAAACTGAAGCTTTCTTT
CASSDQAQVETEAFF
>-|TRBV6-2/TRBV6-3|-|TRBJ2-7|11
TGTGCCAGCAGGAACAGCTACGAGCAGTACTTC
CASRNSYEQYF
>TRBD1|TRBV30|-|TRBJ2-1|14
TGTGCCTGGAGCCCGGGACAGGTATACAATGAGCAGTTCTTC
CAWSPGQVYNEQFF
>TRBD1|TRBV9|-|TRBJ2-1|15
TGTGCCAGCAGCAACACAGGGGCTGGCTACAATGAGCAGTTCTTC
CASSNTGAGYNEQFF
>TRBD1|TRBV9|-|TRBJ2-1|14
TGTGCCAGCAGCCCGGGACAGGAAGTGAGTGAGCAGTTCTTC
CASSPGQEVSEQFF